Listed here are 19 T cell receptor beta chains from one sample, sequenced in a study of blood T cell repertoires in COVID-19. The repertoire was sequenced with immunoSEQ multiplex PCR; TCRdb's copy has only in-frame clones and lacks some. Of around 150,000 clones listed, 87% are singletons. The sequencing sample was made of peripheral blood. The receptors come from a woman in her fifties or sixties with active or convalescent COVID-19.

This chain uses TRBV30 with TRBJ2-7, with TRBD1 matching over 7 bases. The CDR3 loop spans 15 amino acids. V lost 1 base to trimming and J lost 2 bases; unmatched junction nucleotides: 8. Germline lookup yields CDR1 GTSNPN and CDR2 SVGIG (reference sequence). The CDR3 DNA sequence: TGTGCCTGGAGTGCAAGCCGGGACAGAACCTACGAGCAGTACTTC. Residues: CAWSASRDRTYEQYF.

The gene calls are TRBV19 and TRBJ1-6; the D is unclear. V was trimmed by 6 bases and J by 9 bases, leaving 15 bases between them. The CDR3 covers 14 residues. Per germline, CDR1 LNHDA and CDR2 SQIVND (reference sequence). The CDR3 reads CASRVDNTISPLHF. DNA of the CDR3: TGTGCCAGTAGAGTTGACAACACAATTTCACCCCTCCACTTT.

The V call is TRBV6-6, the J call TRBJ2-3, with TRBD2 as a possible D gene (6 bases). Germline CDR1 reads MNHNY; CDR2 reads SVGAGI (reference sequence). Between the trimmed V and J ends, which lost 3 bases and 2 bases, there was a span of 9 bases. The CDR3 covers 14 residues. CDR3 in DNA: TGTGCCAGCAGTTATAGCGGTTACACAGATACGCAGTATTTT. Residues: CASSYSGYTDTQYF.

This chain uses TRBV5-4 with TRBJ1-1; tentatively, D is TRBD1 (6 bases). The CDR3 loop spans 14 amino acids. Germline V gene lookup returns CDR1 SGHNT and CDR2 YYREEE (reference sequence). V lost 6 bases to trimming and J lost 5 bases, with 17 bases between them. The chain's CDR3 is CASNYRATPTEAFF. CDR3 in DNA: TGTGCCAGCAATTACAGGGCTACCCCAACTGAAGCTTTCTTT.

This clone appeared once. The chain employs TRBV27 and TRBJ1-3, with D possibly TRBD1 on 6 matching bases. The CDR3 totals 14 residues. Germline V gene lookup returns CDR1 MNHEY and CDR2 SMNVEV (reference sequence). With 0 bases removed from V and 9 bases from J, the gap between germline ends came to 12 bases. CDR3: CASSLSQGGGTIYF. CDR3 coding DNA: TGTGCCAGCAGTTTATCACAGGGTGGCGGCACCATATATTTT.

The chain carries TRBV29-1 and TRBJ2-1, with D unclear. Trimming removed 2 bases from V and 2 bases from J, with 13 bases in between. CDR3 length: 15 amino acids. Germline CDR1 and CDR2: SQVTM and ANQGSEA. In DNA form, the CDR3 reads TGCAGCGTTGAAACAGTCCTTTCTACCTACAATGAGCAGTTCTTC. It specifies CSVETVLSTYNEQFF.

DNA for the CDR3: TGTGCCTGGGGGGTGAGTCGTGAAAAACTGTTTTTT. Protein: CAWGVSREKLFF. The rearrangement joins TRBV30 to TRBJ1-4; D gene uncertain. There are 12 residues in the CDR3. Trimming left V 5 bases short and J 7 bases short, with 11 bases between. Germline CDR1 and CDR2: GTSNPN and SVGIG (reference sequence).

This chain joins TRBV7-2 and TRBJ1-2; 12 bases fit TRBD1. CDR3 size: 16 residues. The trim removed 5 bases at V and 5 bases at J, leaving 9 bases unmatched. Germline values: CDR1 SGHTA, CDR2 FQGNSA. The CDR3 coding sequence is TGTGCCAGCAGCCCGGGACAGGGGGCGGTGGGGTATGGCTACACCTTC. Its translation is CASSPGQGAVGYGYTF.

The chain links TRBV27 to TRBJ2-1; 11 nucleotides agree with TRBD1. CDR1 and CDR2 (germline): MNHEY, SMNVEV (reference sequence). The CDR3 consists of 17 residues. Trimming took 5 bases from V and 7 from J; bases not matched to a gene: 13. The CDR3 DNA sequence: TGTGCCAGCAGTGTCCACCACCGGGACAGGGGGGCAAATGAGCAGTTCTTC. This gives the protein CASSVHHRDRGANEQFF.

The V and J genes are TRBV18 and TRBJ1-2; D ambiguous. The CDR3 covers 14 residues. CDR1 is KGHSH, CDR2 LQKENI, per germline. V was pared by 0 bases and J by 8 bases, with 13 bases between. The CDR3 DNA reads TGTGCCAGCTCACCACCCCCTGCCGGGTTGGGCTACACCTTC. Amino acids: CASSPPPAGLGYTF. The full variable domain, its missing parts supplied by reference TRBV18 and TRBJ1-2, is NAGVMQNPRHLVRRRGQEARLRCSPMKGHSHVYWYRQLPEEGLKFMVYLQKENIIDESGMPKERFSAEFPKEGPSILRIQQVVRGDSAAYFCASSPPPAGLGYTFGSGTRLTVV.

The V gene is TRBV9, the J gene TRBJ1-4; 8 bases align to TRBD1. The V gene's germline CDR1 is SGDLS and CDR2 YYNGEE. The CDR3 has 15 amino acids. V was clipped by 0 bases and J by 7 bases; unmatched bases: 5. The CDR3, as DNA: TGTGCCAGCAGCGTAGGTTATACAGGGGGTGAAAAACTGTTTTTT. It encodes CASSVGYTGGEKLFF.

The chain recombines TRBV7-2 with TRBJ2-5; D gene ambiguous. The germline V gene has CDR1 SGHTA and CDR2 FQGNSA. This CDR3 has 15 residues. Trimming stripped 5 bases from V and 5 bases from J, with 18 bases between. The CDR3 is CASSASYNLEETQYF. The CDR3 coding sequence is TGTGCCAGCAGCGCAAGTTATAACCTAGAGGAGACCCAGTACTTC.

The chain is built from TRBV6-2 or TRBV6-3 and TRBJ1-3; D remains ambiguous. CDR3 length equals 18 residues. Germline V gene sequence: CDR1 MNHEY, CDR2 SVGEGT. Between the trimmed V and J ends, which lost 4 bases and 0 bases, there was a span of 19 bases. CDR3 bases: TGTGCCAGCAGTTCCGACCTAGCCCCTCTCGACTCTGGAAACACCATATATTTT. This gives the protein CASSSDLAPLDSGNTIYF.

The chain recombines TRBV2 with TRBJ2-1; 12 bases line up with TRBD2. V lost 6 bases, J lost 0 bases, and 12 bases stayed unmatched. Germline V lookup: CDR1 SNHLY, CDR2 FYNNEI. The CDR3 spans 19 residues. CDR3 in DNA: TGTGCCAGCAGGCAACCTAGCGGGGGGGCCCGGGGCTCCTACAATGAGCAGTTCTTC. This codes for CASRQPSGGARGSYNEQFF.

The chain recombines TRBV18 with TRBJ1-4; 7 bases line up with TRBD1. CDR3 length equals 13 residues. Germline V gene data show CDR1 as KGHSH and CDR2 as LQKENI. V shed 3 bases, J shed 5 bases, and the junction held 0 bases outside the gene matches. In DNA, the CDR3 is TGTGCCAGCTCACCGGGACAGAATGAAAAACTGTTTTTT. This encodes CASSPGQNEKLFF.

This clone showed up just a few times. The chain uses TRBV23-1 and TRBJ2-3, with 11 bases fitting TRBD2. TRBV23-1 is sorted into the ORF group, with uncertain function. The CDR3 is 19 amino acids. Trimming removed 0 bases from V and 0 bases from J; junction bases left unmatched: 8. As DNA, the CDR3 is TGCGCCAGCAGTCAATCGAGTCCCCTAGCGGGGGGCAGCACAGATACGCAGTATTTT. Translation: CASSQSSPLAGGSTDTQYF.

This clone occurred once. This chain links TRBV30 with TRBJ2-7; 9 bases are a match to TRBD1. CDR1 and CDR2 (germline): GTSNPN, SVGIG (reference sequence). J was trimmed by 3 bases and V by 3 bases; bases with no gene match: 12. CDR3 length: 16 residues. The CDR3 loop is CAWSQRPGQGVYEQYF. The CDR3 nucleotides are TGTGCCTGGAGCCAAAGGCCGGGACAGGGCGTCTACGAGCAGTACTTC. The entire variable domain, with the rest obtained from reference TRBV30 and TRBJ2-7, is as follows: SQTIHQWPATLVQPVGSPLSLECTVEGTSNPNLYWYRQAAGRGLQLLFYSVGIGQISSEVPQNLSASRPQDRQFILSSKKLLLSDSGFYLCAWSQRPGQGVYEQYFGPGTRLTVT.

There are a few counts of this clone. The chain employs TRBV3-1 (or the pseudogene TRBV3-2) and TRBJ1-6, with no clear D. Germline-derived CDR1 and CDR2 are LGHDT and YNNKEL (reference sequence). V was clipped by 0 bases and J by 7 bases, with 10 bases between them. This CDR3 has 15 residues. This CDR3 is CASSQDPLLNSPLHF. The CDR3 coding sequence is TGTGCCAGCAGCCAAGATCCACTATTAAATTCACCCCTCCACTTT.

On this clone: At the DNA level, this CDR3 is encoded by other sequences in the same sample as well. This chain connects TRBV12-3 or TRBV12-4 to TRBJ2-7, with TRBD2 as a possible D gene (5 bases). The CDR3 is 12 amino acids. V lost 6 bases and J lost 4, with 10 bases in between. CDR3 DNA sequence: TGTGCCAGCAGCTTACGGGGATACGAGCAGTACTTC. It encodes CASSLRGYEQYF.